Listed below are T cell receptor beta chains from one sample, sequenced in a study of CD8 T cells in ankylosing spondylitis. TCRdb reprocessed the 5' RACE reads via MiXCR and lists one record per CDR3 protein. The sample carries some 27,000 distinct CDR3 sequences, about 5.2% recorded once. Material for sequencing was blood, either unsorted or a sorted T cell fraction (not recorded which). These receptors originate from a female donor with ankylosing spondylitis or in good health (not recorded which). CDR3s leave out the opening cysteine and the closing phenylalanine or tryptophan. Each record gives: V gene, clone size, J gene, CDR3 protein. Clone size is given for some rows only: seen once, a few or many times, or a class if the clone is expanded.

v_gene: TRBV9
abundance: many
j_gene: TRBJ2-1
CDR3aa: ASAQSTYNEQF

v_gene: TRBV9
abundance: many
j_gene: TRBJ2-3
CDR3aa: ASSVVGEGDTQY

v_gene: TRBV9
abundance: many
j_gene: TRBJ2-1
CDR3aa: ASSVAYNEQF

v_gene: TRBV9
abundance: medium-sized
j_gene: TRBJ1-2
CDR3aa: ASSVEDRGYGYT

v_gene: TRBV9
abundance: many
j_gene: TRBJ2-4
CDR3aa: ASSEGLAAKNIQY

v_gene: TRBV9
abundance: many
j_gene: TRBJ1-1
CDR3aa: ASSVDGSRDTEAF

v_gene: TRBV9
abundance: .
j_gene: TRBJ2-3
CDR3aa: ASSVGAPDTQY

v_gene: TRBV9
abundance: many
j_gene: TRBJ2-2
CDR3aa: ASSVGGGAGTGELF

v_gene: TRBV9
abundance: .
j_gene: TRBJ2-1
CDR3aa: ASSVGSGGRTWEQF

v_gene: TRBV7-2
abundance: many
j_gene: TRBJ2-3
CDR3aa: ASSFKGTDSTDTQY

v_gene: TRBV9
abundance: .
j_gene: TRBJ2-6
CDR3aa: ASSADRGRANVLT

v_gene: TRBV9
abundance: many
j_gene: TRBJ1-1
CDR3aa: ASSGQGSGTEAF

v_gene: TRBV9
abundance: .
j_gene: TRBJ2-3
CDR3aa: ASSGTLGGGDTQY

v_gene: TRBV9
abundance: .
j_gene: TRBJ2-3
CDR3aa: ASSVGRDTDTQY

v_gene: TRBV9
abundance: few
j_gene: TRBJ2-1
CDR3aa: ASSVAGGFYNEQF

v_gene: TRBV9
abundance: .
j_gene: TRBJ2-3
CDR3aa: ASSGSGLLTDTQY

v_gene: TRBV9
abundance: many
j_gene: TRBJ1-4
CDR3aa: ASSPMATNEKLF

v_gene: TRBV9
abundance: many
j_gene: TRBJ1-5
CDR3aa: ASSVASAGPQH

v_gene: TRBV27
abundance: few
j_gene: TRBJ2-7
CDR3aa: ASQVCGVEQY

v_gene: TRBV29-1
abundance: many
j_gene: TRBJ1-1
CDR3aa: SVLRQGAGNTEAF

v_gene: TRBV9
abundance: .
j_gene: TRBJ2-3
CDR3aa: ASSVSSGRGDTQY

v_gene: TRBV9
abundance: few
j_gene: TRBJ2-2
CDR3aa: ASSVQGGQLYTGELF

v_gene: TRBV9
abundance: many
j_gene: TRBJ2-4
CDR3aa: ASSVTPGSGEAIQY

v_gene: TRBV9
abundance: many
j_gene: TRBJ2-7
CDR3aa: ASSVVGEAAYEQY

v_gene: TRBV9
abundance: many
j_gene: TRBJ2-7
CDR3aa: ASSPGTGSEQY

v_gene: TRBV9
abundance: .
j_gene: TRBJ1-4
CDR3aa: ASSVGLTGDGEKLF

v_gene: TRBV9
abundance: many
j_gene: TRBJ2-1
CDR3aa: ASSSWGGASEQF

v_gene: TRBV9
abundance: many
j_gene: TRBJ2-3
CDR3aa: ASSVRPSGDTQY

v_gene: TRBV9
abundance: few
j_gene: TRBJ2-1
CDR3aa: ASNEGGTPDNEQF

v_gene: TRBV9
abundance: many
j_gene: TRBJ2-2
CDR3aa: ASSARRAATTGELF

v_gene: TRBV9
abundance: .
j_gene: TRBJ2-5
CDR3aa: ASSVTAGETQY

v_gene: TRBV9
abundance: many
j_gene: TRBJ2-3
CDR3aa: ASSVEGYTDTQY

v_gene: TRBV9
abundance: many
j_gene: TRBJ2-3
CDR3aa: ASSVGGEDTQY

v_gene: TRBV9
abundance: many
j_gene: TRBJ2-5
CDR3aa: ASSSRDYLMGETQY

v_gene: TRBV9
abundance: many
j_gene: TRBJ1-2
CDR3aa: ASSGDRGLGYT

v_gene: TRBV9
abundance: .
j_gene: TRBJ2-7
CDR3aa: ASSASTGNYEQY

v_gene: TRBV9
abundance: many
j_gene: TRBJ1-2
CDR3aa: ASSVGTGNGYGYT

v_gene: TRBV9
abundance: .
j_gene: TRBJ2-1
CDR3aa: ASSLRTSPNEQF

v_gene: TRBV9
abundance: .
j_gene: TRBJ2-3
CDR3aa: ATSRADSTDTQY

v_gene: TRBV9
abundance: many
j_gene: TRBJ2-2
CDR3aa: ASSVDGLAGATGELF

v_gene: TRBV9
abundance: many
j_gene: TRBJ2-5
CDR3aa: ASSVGLAGIQETQY

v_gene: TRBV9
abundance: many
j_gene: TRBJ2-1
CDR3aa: ASTGGDSHYNEQF

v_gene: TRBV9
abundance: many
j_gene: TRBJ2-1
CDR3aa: ASSVVGVASGNEQF

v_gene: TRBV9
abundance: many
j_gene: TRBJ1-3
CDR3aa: ASSARDSGNTIY

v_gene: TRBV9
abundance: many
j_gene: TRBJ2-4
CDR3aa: ASSVGIAKNIQY